This TCR beta chain comes out of a study of identical twins. Of note for this clonotype: Antigen unknown.

V dropped 7 bases and J dropped 2 bases, with 13 bases sitting between them. The CDR3 runs 14 residues. Germline CDR1 reads SGHTA; CDR2 reads FQGNSA. A universal primer site arose from template switching, and cDNA bore unique molecular identifiers. TCRdb processed the 5' RACE reads anew with MiXCR; each CDR3 protein has one entry. Here the sample spans hundreds of thousands of distinct CDR3 sequences, roughly 8% being singletons. General study points: Within twin pairs, the out-of-frame alpha sequences they shared showed excess low generation probability. Reduced insertions were recorded for abundant cord blood beta clonotypes, with no such pattern in memory repertoires.

The data also belong to a second study, concerning yellow fever vaccine responses in identical twins. That study reports: Twins reportedly mounted vaccine T cell responses that seemed partly convergent, partly personalized.

Sequenced: PBMCs. The sequence derives from a woman between 18 and 29 years old in good health. This chain uses TRBV7-2 with TRBJ2-3; possible D gene TRBD2, 5 bases. The CDR3 reads CASTPRLITDTQYF. CDR3 coding DNA: TGTGCCAGCACCCCCCGACTAATCACAGATACGCAGTATTTT.